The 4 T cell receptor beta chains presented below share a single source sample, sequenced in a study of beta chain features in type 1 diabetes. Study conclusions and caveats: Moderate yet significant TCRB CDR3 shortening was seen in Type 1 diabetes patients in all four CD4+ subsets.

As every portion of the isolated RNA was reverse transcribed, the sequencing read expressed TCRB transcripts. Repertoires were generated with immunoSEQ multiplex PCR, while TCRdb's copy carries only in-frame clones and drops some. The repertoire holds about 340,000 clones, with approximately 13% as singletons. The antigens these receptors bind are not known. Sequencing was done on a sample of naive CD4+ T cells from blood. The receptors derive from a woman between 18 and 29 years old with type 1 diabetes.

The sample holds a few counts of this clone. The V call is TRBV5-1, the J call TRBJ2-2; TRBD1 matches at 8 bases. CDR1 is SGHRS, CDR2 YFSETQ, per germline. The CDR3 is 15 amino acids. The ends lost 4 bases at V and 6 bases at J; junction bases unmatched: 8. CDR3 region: CASSPGQGVAGELFF. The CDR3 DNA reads TGCGCCAGCAGCCCCGGACAGGGAGTAGCCGGGGAGCTGTTTTTT.

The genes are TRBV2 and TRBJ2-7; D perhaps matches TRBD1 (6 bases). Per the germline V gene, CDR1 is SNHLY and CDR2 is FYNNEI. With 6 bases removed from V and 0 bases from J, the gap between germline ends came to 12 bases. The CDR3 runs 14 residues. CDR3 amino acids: CASSGQSLSYEQYF. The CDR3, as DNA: TGTGCCAGCAGCGGACAGTCACTCTCCTACGAGCAGTACTTC.

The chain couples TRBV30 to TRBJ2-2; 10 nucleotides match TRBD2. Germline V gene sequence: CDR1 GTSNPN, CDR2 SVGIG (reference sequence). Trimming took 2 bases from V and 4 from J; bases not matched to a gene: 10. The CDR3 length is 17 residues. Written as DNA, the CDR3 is TGTGCCTGGAGTACCCTAGCGGGAGTGGGGAGCACCGGGGAGCTGTTTTTT. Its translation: CAWSTLAGVGSTGELFF.

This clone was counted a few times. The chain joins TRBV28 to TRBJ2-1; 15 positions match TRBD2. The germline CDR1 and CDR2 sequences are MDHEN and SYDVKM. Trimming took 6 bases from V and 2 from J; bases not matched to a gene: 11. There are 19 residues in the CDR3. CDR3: CASSRPGTSGRTPYNEQFF. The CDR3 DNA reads TGTGCCAGCAGCCGGCCTGGGACTAGCGGGAGGACCCCCTACAATGAGCAGTTCTTC.